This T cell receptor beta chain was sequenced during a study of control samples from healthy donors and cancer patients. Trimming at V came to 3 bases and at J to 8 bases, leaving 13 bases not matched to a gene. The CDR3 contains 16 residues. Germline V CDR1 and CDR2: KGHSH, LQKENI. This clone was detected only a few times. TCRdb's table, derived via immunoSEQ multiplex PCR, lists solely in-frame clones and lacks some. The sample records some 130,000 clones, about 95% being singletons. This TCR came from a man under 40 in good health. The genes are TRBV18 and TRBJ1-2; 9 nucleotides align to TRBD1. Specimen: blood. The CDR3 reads CASSPTKTGGPGGYTF. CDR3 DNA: TGTGCCAGCTCACCGACAAAGACAGGGGGGCCGGGCGGCTACACCTTC.